This entry is about one T cell receptor (beta chain). The sample belongs to a study of blood T cell repertoires in COVID-19. Overall study: The analysed material was cDNA or gDNA that came from T cells, B-cell-depleted T cells, or PBMCs.

Looked up from germline, CDR1 is MNHEY and CDR2 is SVGAGI. V lost 5 bases, J lost 4 bases, and 8 bases lay in between. The CDR3 is made up of 12 amino acids. Original processing methods: Reference gene primer amplification in the assay estimated nucleated cell counts. Data came from immunoSEQ multiplex PCR; TCRdb stores just in-frame clones and leaves some out. V and J calls and clone size come straight from that table; D and trimming were deduced from the DNA. The sample has 75,000 or so clones, roughly 78% seen once. The sequenced material came from peripheral blood. This receptor was identified in a man in his fifties or sixties with acute or convalescent COVID-19. The chain links TRBV6-5 to TRBJ1-1; tentatively, D is TRBD1 (5 bases). The CDR3 reads CASSLQGTEAFF. The DNA for the CDR3 is TGTGCCAGCAGTCTTCAGGGCACTGAAGCTTTCTTT.